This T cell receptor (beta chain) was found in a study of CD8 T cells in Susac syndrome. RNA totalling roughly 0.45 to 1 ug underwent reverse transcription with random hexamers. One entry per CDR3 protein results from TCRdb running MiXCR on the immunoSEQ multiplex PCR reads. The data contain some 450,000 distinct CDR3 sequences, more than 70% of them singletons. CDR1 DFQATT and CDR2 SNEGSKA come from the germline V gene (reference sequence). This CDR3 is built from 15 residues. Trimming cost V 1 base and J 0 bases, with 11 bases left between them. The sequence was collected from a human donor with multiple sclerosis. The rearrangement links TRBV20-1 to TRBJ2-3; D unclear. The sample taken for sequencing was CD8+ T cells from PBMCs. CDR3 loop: CSARALGDSTDTQYF. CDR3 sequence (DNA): TGCAGTGCTAGAGCCCTTGGGGATAGCACAGATACGCAGTATTTT.